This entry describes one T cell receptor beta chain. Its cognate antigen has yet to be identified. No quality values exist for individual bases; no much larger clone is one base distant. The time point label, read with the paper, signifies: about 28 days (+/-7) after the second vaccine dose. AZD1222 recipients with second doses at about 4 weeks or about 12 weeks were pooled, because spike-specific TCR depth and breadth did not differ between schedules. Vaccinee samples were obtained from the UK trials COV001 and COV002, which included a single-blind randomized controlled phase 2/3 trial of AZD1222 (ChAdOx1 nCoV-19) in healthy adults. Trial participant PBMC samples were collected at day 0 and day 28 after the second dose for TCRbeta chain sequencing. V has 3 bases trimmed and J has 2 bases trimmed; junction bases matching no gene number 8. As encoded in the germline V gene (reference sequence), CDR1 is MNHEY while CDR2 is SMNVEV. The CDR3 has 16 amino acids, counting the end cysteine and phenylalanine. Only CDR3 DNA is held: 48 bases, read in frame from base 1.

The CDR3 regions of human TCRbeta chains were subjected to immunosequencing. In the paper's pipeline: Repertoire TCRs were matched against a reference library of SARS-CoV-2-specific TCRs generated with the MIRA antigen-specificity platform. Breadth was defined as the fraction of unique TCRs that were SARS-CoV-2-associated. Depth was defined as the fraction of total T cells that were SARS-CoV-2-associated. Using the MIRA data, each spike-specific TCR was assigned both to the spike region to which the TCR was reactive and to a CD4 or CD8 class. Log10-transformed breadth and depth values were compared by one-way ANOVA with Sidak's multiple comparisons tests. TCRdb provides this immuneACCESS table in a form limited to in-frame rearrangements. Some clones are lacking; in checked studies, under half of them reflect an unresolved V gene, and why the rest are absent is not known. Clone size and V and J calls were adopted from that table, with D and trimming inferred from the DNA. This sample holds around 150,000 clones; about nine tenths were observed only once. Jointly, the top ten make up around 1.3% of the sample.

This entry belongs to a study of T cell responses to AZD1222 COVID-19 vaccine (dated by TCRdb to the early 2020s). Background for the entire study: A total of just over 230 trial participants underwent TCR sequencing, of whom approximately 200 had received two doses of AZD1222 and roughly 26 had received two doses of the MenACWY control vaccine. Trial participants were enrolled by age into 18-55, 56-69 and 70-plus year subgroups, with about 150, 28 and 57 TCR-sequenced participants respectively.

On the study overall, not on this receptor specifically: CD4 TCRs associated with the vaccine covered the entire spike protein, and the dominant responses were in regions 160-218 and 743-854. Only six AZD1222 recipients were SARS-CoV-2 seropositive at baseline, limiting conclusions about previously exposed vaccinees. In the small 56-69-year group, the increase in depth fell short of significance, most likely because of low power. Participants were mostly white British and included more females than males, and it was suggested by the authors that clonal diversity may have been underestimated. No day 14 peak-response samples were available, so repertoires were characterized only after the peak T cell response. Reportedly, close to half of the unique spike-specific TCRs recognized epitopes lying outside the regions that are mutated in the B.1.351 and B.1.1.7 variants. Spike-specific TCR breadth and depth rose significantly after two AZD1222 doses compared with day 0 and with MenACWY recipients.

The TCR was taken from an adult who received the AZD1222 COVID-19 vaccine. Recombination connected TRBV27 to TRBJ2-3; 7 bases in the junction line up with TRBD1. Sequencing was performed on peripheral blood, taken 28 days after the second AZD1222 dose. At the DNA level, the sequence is TGTGCCAGCAGTTTTTCCGACAGGGTCAACACAGATACGCAGTATTTT. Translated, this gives CASSFSDRVNTDTQYF.